One and the same sample provided the 19 T cell receptor beta chains below, sequenced in a study of T cells in Graves' hyperthyroidism and ophthalmopathy. RNA transcripts provided the source from which TCR beta CDR3 regions were amplified. Using the HTBI primer set, a first-round RT-PCR was run on the TCR CDR3. TCRdb reanalysed the multiplex PCR reads using MiXCR and keeps one entry per CDR3 protein. In the table there are about 400,000 distinct CDR3 sequences, 15% of which are singletons. Sequencing input: blood. These receptors all come from a woman under 40 with Graves' hyperthyroidism.

The rearrangement uses TRBV25-1 and TRBJ2-1, with 7 positions matching TRBD1. Losses at the gene ends were 4 bases for V and 7 bases for J; bases not matched to a gene: 22. The length of the CDR3 is 19 residues. The germline V gene encodes CDR1 MGHDK and CDR2 SYGVNS. The CDR3 reads CASSATLGLTGAVRNEQFF. The CDR3 nucleotides read TGTGCCAGCAGTGCCACTCTGGGATTAACAGGGGCCGTCCGGAATGAGCAGTTCTTC.

This clonotype was observed many times. The chain recombines TRBV28 with TRBJ1-6, with D perhaps TRBD1 (6 bases). Between the trimmed V and J ends, which lost 6 bases and 5 bases, there was a span of 14 bases. The germline V gene encodes CDR1 MDHEN and CDR2 SYDVKM. The CDR3 has 15 residues. CDR3 region: CASRPGQTNNSPLHF. The DNA of the CDR3 is TGTGCCAGCAGACCCGGACAGACTAATAATTCACCCCTCCACTTT.

To note about this clonotype: The junction and the germline gene differ at one end; a read error may be behind it. The chain has TRBV7-2 and TRBJ2-2, with a possible D match to TRBD1 (6 bases). Germline-derived CDR1 and CDR2 are SGHTA and FQGNSA. The CDR3 length is 15 residues. DNA of the CDR3: TGTGTCAGCAGCTCTAACAGGGCCTACACCGGGGAGCTGTTTTTT. Translated: CVSSSNRAYTGELFF.

This clonotype occurred a few times. The rearrangement uses TRBV5-5 and TRBJ1-3; no firm D call. The ends were cut back, 4 bases at V and 0 bases at J, with 8 bases in the middle. CDR1 and CDR2 (germline): SGHKS, YYEKEE (reference sequence). This CDR3 is 14 amino acids long. CDR3 DNA sequence: TGTGCCAGCAGCCAAGTTAGCTCTGGAAACACCATATATTTT. It is translated as CASSQVSSGNTIYF. The full variable domain, its missing parts supplied by reference TRBV5-5 and TRBJ1-3, is DAGVTQSPTHLIKTRGQQVTLRCSPISGHKSVSWYQQVLGQGPQFIFQYYEKEERGRGNFPDRFSARQFPNYSSELNVNALLLGDSALYLCASSQVSSGNTIYFGEGSWLTVV.

In its sample, this clonotype was seen many times. The chain carries TRBV5-1 and TRBJ2-1; unclear D gene. V was shortened by 2 bases and J by 5 bases, with 8 bases between the two germline ends. This CDR3 region has 13 residues. From germline, CDR1 is SGHRS and CDR2 YFSETQ. The CDR3 loop is CASSLTSNNEQFF. The CDR3 coding sequence is TGCGCCAGCAGCTTAACGAGCAACAATGAGCAGTTCTTC.

V usage is TRBV10-3 and J usage is TRBJ1-4, with unresolved D. The CDR3 totals 13 residues. Germline V gene sequence: CDR1 ENHRY, CDR2 SYGVKD. Trimming took 3 bases from V and 3 from J, leaving 5 bases between them. DNA of the CDR3: TGTGCCATCAGTGACGGGGCTAATGAAAAACTGTTTTTT. Translating gives CAISDGANEKLFF.

This clonotype has only one observation. Given a much more abundant clone one base away, this may be a read error. The J gene is TRBJ2-4, the V gene TRBV28; D tentatively reads TRBD1 or TRBD2 (5 bases each). V lost 5 bases and J lost 1, with 9 bases in between. The germline CDR1 and CDR2 sequences are MDHEN and SYDVKM. This CDR3 is 14 amino acids long. The CDR3 sequence: CASSKGTAKNIQYF. CDR3 DNA: TGTGCCAGCAGTAAGGGGACCGCCAAAAACATTCAGTACTTC.

The chain has TRBV4-2 and TRBJ2-3, with D uncertain. This CDR3 contains 18 residues. Germline-derived CDR1 and CDR2 are LGHNA and YNFKEQ. The V gene lost 1 base and the J gene lost 0 bases, with 17 bases spanning the gap. CDR3 residues: CASSQVVITVRSTDTQYF. For the CDR3, the DNA is TGTGCCAGCAGCCAAGTCGTTATCACCGTCCGTAGCACAGATACGCAGTATTTT.

This chain connects TRBV28 to TRBJ1-2, with a possible D match to TRBD1 (5 bases). This CDR3 is 11 amino acids long. CDR1 and CDR2 (germline): MDHEN, SYDVKM. Trimming removed 10 bases from V and 1 base from J, with 7 bases in between. CDR3 residues: CATRVNYGYTF. The CDR3 nucleotides read TGTGCCACCAGGGTTAACTATGGCTACACCTTC.

The rearrangement joins TRBV24-1 to TRBJ2-5, with D possibly matching TRBD1 (6 bases). The CDR3 covers 15 residues. The germline V gene encodes CDR1 KGHDR and CDR2 SFDVKD. The ends were cut back, 7 bases at V and 5 bases at J, with 19 bases in the middle. The CDR3 coding sequence is TGTGCCACCAGAGACCCACAGGGAGTCGGCGAGACCCAGTACTTC. It codes for CATRDPQGVGETQYF.

This clonotype was recorded at least ten times. The CDR3 DNA is TGTGCCAGCAGTCTTAGCGGGAGTCTTTTAAATGAGCAGTTCTTC. Translated: CASSLSGSLLNEQFF. The chain carries TRBV28 and TRBJ2-1, with 9 bases that match TRBD2. This CDR3 region has 15 residues. With 5 bases clipped from V and 7 bases from J, the junction kept 9 bases outside the gene matches. Looked up from germline, CDR1 is MDHEN and CDR2 is SYDVKM.

This clonotype was observed a handful of times. The CDR3 loop reads CASRQGASGSGEQYF. CDR3 sequence (DNA): TGTGCCAGCAGGCAAGGGGCTAGCGGGAGCGGCGAGCAGTACTTC. V and J are TRBV7-9 and TRBJ2-7; 10 bases are a match to TRBD2. J lost 6 bases, V lost 6 bases, and 11 bases had no gene match. The CDR3 contains 15 residues. Germline CDR1 SEHNR, CDR2 FQNEAQ (reference sequence).

This chain connects TRBV11-1 to TRBJ2-7; 8 bases line up with TRBD1. The CDR3 covers 12 residues. From germline, CDR1 is SGHAT and CDR2 FQDESV (reference sequence). V lost 5 bases and J lost 7; bases outside the gene matches: 4. This CDR3 reads CASSTDREEQYF. DNA for the CDR3: TGTGCCAGCAGCACGGACAGGGAAGAGCAGTACTTC.

This clonotype was counted only a few times. This rearrangement joins TRBV6-5 to TRBJ1-5; TRBD1 is a possible D gene (6 bases). CDR1 is MNHEY and CDR2 is SVGAGI in the germline V gene. The CDR3 loop spans 15 amino acids. Trimming took 0 bases from V and 4 from J, leaving 10 bases between them. The CDR3 loop is CASSYSIGGNQPQHF. In DNA form, the CDR3 reads TGTGCCAGCAGTTACTCGATAGGGGGTAATCAGCCCCAGCATTTT.

In its sample, this clonotype was seen many times. CDR3 sequence reads: CASSLRGQAAYEQYF. CDR3 DNA sequence: TGTGCCAGCAGCTTACGCGGACAGGCCGCCTACGAGCAGTACTTC. The chain carries TRBV28 and TRBJ2-7; 7 bases are a match to TRBD1. CDR3 length: 15 residues. CDR1 and CDR2 from the germline V gene are MDHEN and SYDVKM. The trim removed 6 bases at V and 2 bases at J, leaving 10 bases unmatched.

This clonotype appeared many times. V and J are TRBV28 and TRBJ2-1, with TRBD1 matching over 8 bases. Germline CDR1 is MDHEN and CDR2 is SYDVKM. The V gene end was trimmed by 3 bases and the J gene end by 8 bases; junction bases not matched to a gene: 9. This CDR3 is 15 amino acids long. CDR3: CASSLLDRDAHEQFF. Written as DNA, the CDR3 is TGTGCCAGCAGTTTGTTGGACAGGGATGCTCATGAGCAGTTCTTC.

There are many counts of this clonotype. The chain links TRBV29-1 to TRBJ2-1; 9 bases fit TRBD2. V shed 4 bases and J 9 bases; nucleotides not matched to a gene: 7. The CDR3 is made up of 13 amino acids. Germline assignment: CDR1 SQVTM and CDR2 ANQGSEA. This chain's CDR3 is CSVVRLAGREQFF. CDR3 nucleotides: TGCAGCGTTGTCAGGCTAGCGGGACGTGAGCAGTTCTTC.

This clonotype was seen repeatedly, ten times or more. The rearrangement joins TRBV6-1 to TRBJ2-5; tentative D call: TRBD2 (5 bases). With 2 bases removed from V and 3 bases from J, the gap between germline ends came to 10 bases. CDR1 is MNHNS and CDR2 is SASEGT in the germline V gene. The CDR3 totals 14 residues. As DNA, the CDR3 is TGTGCCAGCAGTGAATGGCCGGGGAAAGAGACCCAGTACTTC. Protein sequence: CASSEWPGKETQYF.

This clonotype came up once. This may be a read error, as it is one base from a much larger clone. This sequence joins TRBV5-8 and TRBJ2-7, with a weak D call TRBD1 (6 bases). Trimming pared 4 bases from V and 4 bases from J, leaving 18 bases between. Looked up from germline, CDR1 is SGHTS and CDR2 is YDEGEE. The CDR3 loop spans 15 amino acids. The CDR3 sequence is CASSLGQRITYEQYF. CDR3 sequence (DNA): TGTGCCAGCAGCCTCGGACAGAGGATTACATACGAGCAGTACTTC. Filled out from reference TRBV5-8 and TRBJ2-7, the complete variable domain reads EAGVTQSPTHLIKTRGQQATLRCSPISGHTSVYWYQQALGLGLQFLLWYDEGEERNRGNFPPRFSGRQFPNYSSELNVNALELEDSALYLCASSLGQRITYEQYFGPGTRLTVT.